Below, one T cell receptor beta chain is given with its context. There is no known antigen for this receptor. Qualities for individual bases were not recorded, and no much larger clone is one base off. This sample was included in a study of blood T cells in healthy people across ages (dated by TCRdb to the mid-2010s). General notes on the study: In model experiments, roughly one uniquely barcoded TCR beta cDNA molecule per two T cells was captured by template switching. The study measured age-related changes in TCR beta repertoire diversity using deep sequencing normalized with unique cDNA molecular identifiers. Four age groups were formed from the donors: young (average about 16 years), middle-aged (approximately 40), aged (around 68) and long-lived (more than 75). To avoid experimental bias, donors of different ages were spread randomly across the sequencing lanes. Using the same blood draw, the study looked at two additional independent replicas of 1 million unique cDNA reads for two donors, one aged 18 to 29 and the other aged 80 or older. General study outcomes and caveats: As age increased, observed TCR beta diversity per million T cells dropped in a roughly linear way, and a significant reduction was already evident by age about 40. A strong correlation was found between observed TCR beta diversity and the percentage of naive T cells measured by flow cytometry. Estimates of total diversity from one million sequenced T cells were regarded as lower bounds and underestimates. Donor CMV infection status was unknown, potentially confounding age-related changes in expanded clonotypes. Since profiling was done on bulk unsorted PBMCs, naive and antigen-experienced compartments could not be conclusively compared. Compared with the aged group, more naive CD4+ T cells, fewer expanded clones and increased TCR diversity were shown by the long-lived group, suggesting age selection.

The method behind the library was 5' RACE. For sequencing, an Illumina HiSeq 2500 was employed. The second PCR ran for roughly 7 to 11 cycles and used a J-beta primer mix along with a sample-barcoded 5' primer. Each TCR beta cDNA molecule received a unique molecular identifier from a template-switch 5' adaptor carrying 12 random nucleotides. At least 2.5 million CDR3-containing paired-end reads were obtained from each sample. The Mint cDNA synthesis kit, primed by a TRBC-specific oligonucleotide, was used to synthesize first-strand cDNA from all RNA. Following uracil-DNA glycosylase treatment, a first 18-cycle PCR with universal primers M1SS and BC2_uni_R was performed on all cDNA. On the study's bioinformatics: For normalization, 1 million high-quality reads were randomly selected from each sample, with every read carrying a distinct molecular identifier. Reads with shared molecular identifiers were discarded instead of being binned into consensus sequences. CDR3 identification, clonotype clustering and error correction used MiTCR with a Q25 quality threshold and the strictest error-elimination algorithm. Lower-bound total TCR beta diversity was estimated with a nonparametric unseen species model using Euler transformation. The raw public data were reprocessed by TCRdb itself: fastp quality trimming at Q25, MiXCR clonotype calling, in-frame beta chains only. For every CDR3 protein sequence, its rows merge into one entry that carries the most common genes and DNA. TCRdb, not the authors, supplied the V and J calls. This sample holds more than 700,000 distinct CDR3 sequences; about 55% were observed only once. About 42% of the sample goes to the ten largest clones.

V is cut by 4 bases and J by 4 bases, and the space between the germline ends is 12 bases. Taken from cysteine to phenylalanine, the CDR3 has 14 residues. The DNA shown is the 42-base CDR3, in frame from base 1. According to the germline V gene, CDR1 reads SGDLS and CDR2 reads YYNGEE. Systemically healthy Caucasian individuals from Russia, over 30 in total and aged about 6 to 100 years, were included as donors. About 10 milliliters of peripheral blood were drawn from each donor into EDTA-treated Vacutainer tubes. Ficoll-Paque density-gradient centrifugation was used to isolate PBMCs, with at least 6.5 million obtained per sample. Total RNA, at least 6 micrograms per sample, was extracted from PBMCs with Trizol reagent. For every donor, flow cytometry on a PBMC aliquot measured the percentage of naive CD45RAhigh/CD27high T cells.

The chain uses TRBV9 and TRBJ2-4, with no reliable assignment of the D segment. The sequence came from a man older than 75 in good health. Material for sequencing was blood. The bases are TGTGCCAGCAGCCCGACTGTGGGGAAAAACATTCAGTACTTC. This sequence encodes CASSPTVGKNIQYF.